This record concerns one T cell receptor beta chain sequence. Antigen: not known. Stimulation used about 9.2 ug/mL lysate from CMV-infected fibroblasts. Sorted nonresponding memory CD4+ T cells were CD40L-negative, CD69-negative, CD45RO-high. Plasma HIV-1 RNA stayed below 50 copies/mL for at least 4 years. Donors had CD4+ T cell counts above 400 cells/uL and were CMV-seropositive. CD8+ T cells were removed from PBMCs prior to stimulation. The data stem from a study of persistence of HIV-infected CD4 T cells. Broader study findings: TCR oligoclonality correlated with proviral oligoclonality in the same sorted populations.

Sequencing used immunoSEQ version 4 in survey mode. Sequenced by immunoSEQ multiplex PCR; TCRdb stores in-frame clones only, minus some. The profile shows more than 30,000 clones, around 80% of them singletons. Trimming removed 3 bases at V and 7 bases at J, with 28 bases between. The CDR3 has 19 residues. Germline CDR1 LNHDA, CDR2 SQIVND (reference sequence). Here the sequenced sample was CD4+ T cells sorted from PBMCs after approximately 20-hour stimulation, taken from a patient who received antiretroviral therapy. This sequence was found in an adult man with HIV who was CMV-seropositive. V and J are TRBV19 and TRBJ2-1; possible D gene TRBD2, 7 bases. CDR3 DNA: TGTGCCAGTAGTATCAACTCACCGGGGGGCTATCAAGCTAAAAATGAGCAGTTCTTC. This sequence encodes CASSINSPGGYQAKNEQFF.